These 17 T cell receptor beta chains were sequenced from one sample in a study of blood T cell repertoires in COVID-19. TCRdb's copy holds only in-frame clones and misses some; the assay was immunoSEQ multiplex PCR. The sample consists of 250,000 or so clones, about 91% of them appearing once. Sequencing used PBMCs or T cells enriched from blood (not recorded which). The receptors shown here come from a woman aged 40 to 50 with acute COVID-19.

The chain carries TRBV6-5 and TRBJ2-7, with D uncertain. Germline V gene lookup returns CDR1 MNHEY and CDR2 SVGAGI. This CDR3 region has 15 residues. The V end lost 0 bases, the J end lost 3 bases, and 12 bases lay between the germline ends. In nucleotides, the CDR3 is TGTGCCAGCAGTTACTCGGTAGCCGTACGCTACGAGCAGTACTTC. Encoded protein: CASSYSVAVRYEQYF.

This chain connects TRBV5-1 to TRBJ1-1; D possibly corresponds to TRBD1 (6 bases). The CDR3 consists of 11 residues. CDR1 SGHRS and CDR2 YFSETQ come from the germline V gene. The germline V and J ends were trimmed by 5 bases and 7 bases, with 9 bases remaining between them. CDR3 nucleotides: TGCGCCAGCAGACGGACAGTTGAAGCTTTCTTT. It encodes CASRRTVEAFF. The variable domain in full, completed from reference TRBV5-1 and TRBJ1-1, reads KAGVTQTPRYLIKTRGQQVTLSCSPISGHRSVSWYQQTPGQGLQFLFEYFSETQRNKGNFPGRFSGRQFSNSRSEMNVSTLELGDSALYLCASRRTVEAFFGQGTRLTVV.

This clone was detected many times. This chain uses TRBV19 with TRBJ1-2; D ambiguous. CDR3 length: 14 residues. Trimming cost V 0 bases and J 8 bases, with 13 bases left between them. Germline CDR1 and CDR2: LNHDA and SQIVND (reference sequence). The CDR3 nucleotides read TGTGCCAGTAGTATAGATGGCACCGCCATGGGCTACACCTTC. It is translated as CASSIDGTAMGYTF.

This chain joins TRBV2 and TRBJ2-4, with TRBD2 matching over 7 bases. The CDR3 extends over 16 amino acids. Germline V gene sequence: CDR1 SNHLY, CDR2 FYNNEI. Trimming removed 6 bases from V and 1 base from J; junction bases left unmatched: 9. The CDR3 sequence: CASRKKRDWAKNIQYF. Here the CDR3 DNA reads TGTGCCAGCAGAAAAAAGCGGGATTGGGCCAAAAACATTCAGTACTTC. Full variable domain (outside the CDR3, taken from reference TRBV2 and TRBJ2-4): EPEVTQTPSHQVTQMGQEVILRCVPISNHLYFYWYRQILGQKVEFLVSFYNNEISEKSEIFDDQFSVERPDGSNFTLKIRSTKLEDSAMYFCASRKKRDWAKNIQYFGAGTRLSVL.

The chain couples TRBV5-1 to TRBJ1-1, with D maybe TRBD1 (5 bases). Germline loops: CDR1 SGHRS, CDR2 YFSETQ. The ends were cut back, 7 bases at V and 5 bases at J, with 24 bases in the middle. There are 16 residues in the CDR3. This CDR3 is CASRDSLGRENTEAFF. CDR3 coding DNA: TGCGCCAGCCGGGACTCATTGGGACGGGAGAATACTGAAGCTTTCTTT.

The rearrangement joins TRBV6-5 to TRBJ1-1, with 9 bases lining up with TRBD1. CDR1 and CDR2 from the germline V gene are MNHEY and SVGAGI. The CDR3 contains 15 residues. V dropped 0 bases and J dropped 6; count of bases not matched to a gene: 5. The CDR3 DNA reads as TGTGCCAGCAGTTACTCACAGGGGGCGACATCTGAAGCTTTCTTT. Amino acid sequence: CASSYSQGATSEAFF.

The chain uses TRBV7-9 and TRBJ2-5, with 9 bases matching TRBD2. Germline V gene data show CDR1 as SEHNR and CDR2 as FQNEAQ (reference sequence). Unmatched junction bases numbered 14, after V lost 5 bases and J lost 4 bases. The CDR3 runs 17 residues. Written as DNA, the CDR3 is TGTGCCAGCAGCCTACTTCCTCCTATTAGCGGGAGAGAGACCCAGTACTTC. Translating gives CASSLLPPISGRETQYF.

This chain joins TRBV5-1 and TRBJ2-3; TRBD2 agrees at 11 bases. V lost 7 bases and J lost 8; bases outside the gene matches: 6. Germline values: CDR1 SGHRS, CDR2 YFSETQ. CDR3 length equals 13 residues. The CDR3 nucleotides are TGCGCCAGCGGCCTAGCGGGAGGTGGTACGCAGTATTTT. It encodes CASGLAGGGTQYF.

V and J are TRBV10-3 and TRBJ2-7; tentatively, D is TRBD2 (6 bases). Germline V CDR1 and CDR2: ENHRY, SYGVKD. This CDR3 comprises 14 residues. With 2 bases removed from V and 3 bases from J, the gap between germline ends came to 11 bases. The CDR3 protein is CAISERGLDYEQYF. The DNA for the CDR3 is TGTGCCATCAGTGAGCGGGGGTTGGACTACGAGCAGTACTTC.

This clone came up once. The chain is built from TRBV7-9 and TRBJ2-7, with 8 bases lining up with TRBD1. The trim removed 0 bases at V and 0 bases at J, leaving 4 bases unmatched. The CDR3 runs to 16 residues. Looked up from germline, CDR1 is SEHNR and CDR2 is FQNEAQ (reference sequence). In nucleotides, the CDR3 is TGTGCCAGCAGCTTAGCGGGGACAGGAGTCTCCTACGAGCAGTACGTC. Protein sequence: CASSLAGTGVSYEQYV.

In its sample, this clone was seen once. V usage is TRBV12-3 or TRBV12-4 and J usage is TRBJ2-5; TRBD1 aligns across 7 bases. V shed 8 bases and J 4 bases; nucleotides not matched to a gene: 4. The CDR3 runs to 12 residues. CDR3 DNA sequence: TGTGCCAGCCCGGGACAGTTAGAGACCCAGTACTTC. Translation: CASPGQLETQYF.

V usage is TRBV6-5 and J usage is TRBJ2-3; TRBD1 might be the D (6 bases). Germline V gene data show CDR1 as MNHEY and CDR2 as SVGAGI. V lost 5 bases and J 2 bases, leaving 14 bases between the germline ends. CDR3 length: 15 amino acids. The CDR3 bases are TGTGCCAGCAGTAACGACAGGCTTCTCACAGATACGCAGTATTTT. It yields the protein CASSNDRLLTDTQYF.

The chain uses TRBV7-2 and TRBJ2-3; TRBD2 matches at 9 bases. CDR1 is SGHTA, CDR2 FQGNSA, per germline. This CDR3 spans 14 amino acids. V shed 8 bases and J 7 bases; nucleotides not matched to a gene: 10. The CDR3 DNA reads as TGTGCCAGCGGAAAGAGGGGACTAGCCCATACGCAGTATTTT. Residues: CASGKRGLAHTQYF.

This chain links TRBV28 with TRBJ1-4; D perhaps matches TRBD1 (6 bases). This CDR3 is built from 16 residues. V lost 4 bases, J lost 6 bases, and 18 bases lay in between. Germline V gene lookup returns CDR1 MDHEN and CDR2 SYDVKM. For the CDR3, the DNA is TGTGCCAGCAGTTCCCCCGGGGGGCGGAGGGATGAAAAACTGTTTTTT. Translating gives CASSSPGGRRDEKLFF.

The J gene is TRBJ1-2, the V gene TRBV30, with D unclear. Deletions cut 7 bases from V and 7 bases from J, with 10 bases between. The CDR3 spans 10 residues. Germline assignment: CDR1 GTSNPN and CDR2 SVGIG (reference sequence). CDR3 loop: CALASPGYTF. The CDR3 DNA reads as TGTGCCTTAGCCTCGCCTGGCTACACCTTC.

The chain uses TRBV5-4 and TRBJ1-1; maybe TRBD1 (6 bases). Per germline, CDR1 SGHNT and CDR2 YYREEE (reference sequence). CDR3 length equals 14 residues. The germline V and J ends were trimmed by 2 bases and 2 bases, with 10 bases remaining between them. The CDR3 loop is CASSFGGANTEAFF. The CDR3 nucleotides are TGTGCCAGCAGCTTCGGGGGGGCTAACACTGAAGCTTTCTTT.

J is TRBJ2-5 and V is TRBV5-4; 10 bases are shared with TRBD1. Looked up from germline, CDR1 is SGHNT and CDR2 is YYREEE (reference sequence). J gave up 5 bases and V 0 bases, and 7 bases lay outside the gene matches. CDR3 size: 16 residues. The CDR3 region is CASSLGVTGGSETQYF. The CDR3 nucleotides read TGTGCCAGCAGCTTGGGGGTGACAGGGGGCTCGGAGACCCAGTACTTC.